This is a list of T cell receptor beta chains from one sample in a study of T cell repertoires in cytomegalovirus infection. TCRdb re-called the reads with MiXCR, one entry per CDR3 protein. Of about 530,000 distinct CDR3 sequences listed, about 30% are singletons. The sample comprised PBMCs. All receptors come from a human donor in good health (CMV status not recorded). Some clones in this sample may be carry-over from other donors' samples. CDR3s include the opening cysteine and the closing phenylalanine or tryptophan. Each record gives: V gene, clone size, J gene, D gene, CDR3 protein, CDR3 DNA. The D gene is left open where the match is weak. Clone size is given for some rows only: seen once, a few or many times, or a class if the clone is expanded.

V gene: TRBV6-2/TRBV6-3; clone size: few; J gene: TRBJ2-5; D gene: NA; CDR3 protein: CASSEMAAQETQYF; CDR3 DNA: TGTGCCAGCAGTGAAATGGCAGCCCAAGAGACCCAGTACTTC
V gene: TRBV7-2; clone size: many; J gene: TRBJ1-2; D gene: TRBD1; CDR3 protein: CASSKQQGAAGYTF; CDR3 DNA: TGTGCCAGCAGCAAACAACAGGGGGCGGCTGGCTACACCTTC
V gene: TRBV7-9; clone size: few; J gene: TRBJ2-3; D gene: NA; CDR3 protein: CASRSTGTDTQYF; CDR3 DNA: TGTGCCAGCAGGTCTACAGGGACAGATACGCAGTATTTT
V gene: TRBV5-6; clone size: NA; J gene: TRBJ2-7; D gene: TRBD2; CDR3 protein: CASSVVAGGPREQYF; CDR3 DNA: TGTGCCAGCAGCGTTGTAGCGGGAGGGCCGAGGGAGCAGTACTTC
V gene: TRBV11-3; clone size: few; J gene: TRBJ2-2; D gene: TRBD1; CDR3 protein: CASSFRTGATGELFF; CDR3 DNA: TGTGCCAGCAGCTTCCGAACAGGGGCCACCGGGGAGCTGTTTTTT
V gene: TRBV24-1; clone size: NA; J gene: TRBJ2-1; D gene: NA; CDR3 protein: CATGPPYSNEQFF; CDR3 DNA: TGTGCCACCGGCCCCCCGTACAGCAATGAGCAGTTCTTC
V gene: TRBV18; clone size: few; J gene: TRBJ2-5; D gene: NA; CDR3 protein: CASSPELRETQYF; CDR3 DNA: TGTGCCAGCTCACCAGAACTAAGAGAGACCCAGTACTTC
V gene: TRBV28; clone size: NA; J gene: TRBJ2-7; D gene: TRBD2; CDR3 protein: CASSKYLTSGSYEQYF; CDR3 DNA: TGTGCCAGCAGCAAATATTTGACTAGCGGGAGCTACGAGCAGTACTTC
V gene: TRBV5-8; clone size: NA; J gene: TRBJ2-7; D gene: TRBD1; CDR3 protein: CASSWGDRAEQYF; CDR3 DNA: TGTGCCAGCAGCTGGGGGGACAGGGCCGAGCAGTACTTC
V gene: TRBV6-1; clone size: NA; J gene: TRBJ2-1; D gene: TRBD2; CDR3 protein: CASSKQGGLAGALYNEQFF; CDR3 DNA: TGTGCCAGCAGTAAGCAGGGGGGACTAGCCGGTGCGCTATACAATGAGCAGTTCTTC
V gene: TRBV29-1; clone size: NA; J gene: TRBJ2-3; D gene: NA; CDR3 protein: CSVEDSSLATDTQYF; CDR3 DNA: TGCAGCGTTGAAGATTCGAGTCTAGCCACAGATACGCAGTATTTT
V gene: TRBV10-3; clone size: many; J gene: TRBJ2-7; D gene: NA; CDR3 protein: CAISDLGKTNYEQYF; CDR3 DNA: TGTGCCATCAGTGATCTAGGGAAAACAAACTACGAGCAGTACTTC
V gene: TRBV5-4; clone size: few; J gene: TRBJ2-5; D gene: NA; CDR3 protein: CASSPNLTWKETQYF; CDR3 DNA: TGTGCCAGCAGCCCAAACCTCACCTGGAAGGAGACCCAGTACTTC
V gene: TRBV10-3; clone size: NA; J gene: TRBJ1-1; D gene: NA; CDR3 protein: CAISGGTEAFF; CDR3 DNA: TGTGCCATCAGTGGTGGGACTGAAGCTTTCTTT
V gene: TRBV7-6; clone size: NA; J gene: TRBJ2-7; D gene: NA; CDR3 protein: CASSAGPGTYEQYF; CDR3 DNA: TGTGCCAGCAGCGCCGGACCGGGGACCTACGAGCAGTACTTC
V gene: TRBV10-3; clone size: few; J gene: TRBJ2-5; D gene: TRBD2; CDR3 protein: CAISSTSAQETQYF; CDR3 DNA: TGTGCCATCAGCTCGACTAGCGCCCAAGAGACCCAGTACTTC
V gene: TRBV30; clone size: NA; J gene: TRBJ2-1; D gene: NA; CDR3 protein: CAWTPRLVSEQFF; CDR3 DNA: TGTGCCTGGACCCCCCGACTAGTATCTGAGCAGTTCTTC
V gene: TRBV29-1; clone size: few; J gene: TRBJ2-3; D gene: NA; CDR3 protein: CSVEDLWDLTDTQYF; CDR3 DNA: TGCAGCGTTGAAGATCTTTGGGATCTCACAGATACGCAGTATTTT
V gene: TRBV6-2/TRBV6-3; clone size: NA; J gene: TRBJ2-1; D gene: TRBD2; CDR3 protein: CATGLAGTYNEQFF; CDR3 DNA: TGTGCCACCGGACTAGCGGGAACCTACAATGAGCAGTTCTTC
V gene: TRBV29-1; clone size: few; J gene: TRBJ2-1; D gene: NA; CDR3 protein: CSVEVARRIGAVNEQFF; CDR3 DNA: TGCAGCGTTGAAGTGGCAAGGAGGATAGGGGCGGTCAATGAGCAGTTCTTC
V gene: TRBV2; clone size: NA; J gene: TRBJ1-1; D gene: TRBD1; CDR3 protein: CASPTGINTEAFF; CDR3 DNA: TGTGCCAGCCCGACAGGGATCAACACTGAAGCTTTCTTT
V gene: TRBV12-3/TRBV12-4; clone size: few; J gene: TRBJ1-1; D gene: TRBD1; CDR3 protein: CASTIGTAPSEAFF; CDR3 DNA: TGTGCCAGCACCATCGGGACAGCTCCTTCTGAAGCTTTCTTT
V gene: TRBV30; clone size: NA; J gene: TRBJ1-2; D gene: NA; CDR3 protein: CAWAGSYGYTF; CDR3 DNA: TGTGCCTGGGCAGGCAGCTATGGCTACACCTTC
V gene: TRBV4-3; clone size: many; J gene: TRBJ1-5; D gene: NA; CDR3 protein: CASSQIRNQPQHF; CDR3 DNA: TGCGCCAGCAGCCAAATCCGGAATCAGCCCCAGCATTTT
V gene: TRBV7-6; clone size: many; J gene: TRBJ2-1; D gene: TRBD2; CDR3 protein: CASSLDSSGKYNEQFF; CDR3 DNA: TGTGCCAGCAGCCTAGACTCTAGCGGAAAATACAATGAGCAGTTCTTC
V gene: TRBV29-1; clone size: NA; J gene: TRBJ2-4; D gene: NA; CDR3 protein: CSVVGGAAKNIQYF; CDR3 DNA: TGCAGCGTTGTGGGGGGGGCCGCCAAAAACATTCAGTACTTC
V gene: TRBV19; clone size: NA; J gene: TRBJ1-3; D gene: NA; CDR3 protein: CASSIMTESGNTIYF; CDR3 DNA: TGTGCCAGTAGTATCATGACGGAGTCTGGAAACACCATATATTTT
V gene: TRBV20-1; clone size: NA; J gene: TRBJ2-3; D gene: NA; CDR3 protein: CSARRRGDTQYF; CDR3 DNA: TGCAGTGCTAGACGGAGGGGGGATACGCAGTATTTT
V gene: TRBV7-9; clone size: many; J gene: TRBJ2-5; D gene: NA; CDR3 protein: CASSLRGETQYF; CDR3 DNA: TGTGCCAGCAGCTTAAGGGGAGAGACCCAGTACTTC
V gene: TRBV12-3/TRBV12-4; clone size: many; J gene: TRBJ2-5; D gene: TRBD2; CDR3 protein: CASSSGGRALETQYF; CDR3 DNA: TGTGCCAGCAGTTCGGGCGGGAGGGCCCTAGAGACCCAGTACTTC
V gene: TRBV3-1; clone size: NA; J gene: TRBJ2-4; D gene: NA; CDR3 protein: CASSLDTGLAKNIQYF; CDR3 DNA: TGTGCCAGCAGCCTCGATACGGGATTAGCCAAAAACATTCAGTACTTC
V gene: TRBV7-6; clone size: few; J gene: TRBJ1-2; D gene: NA; CDR3 protein: CASSLVVSGAGYTF; CDR3 DNA: TGTGCCAGCAGCTTAGTTGTGTCAGGGGCTGGCTACACCTTC
V gene: TRBV7-2; clone size: many; J gene: TRBJ2-2; D gene: TRBD2; CDR3 protein: CASRPGVAGAGELFF; CDR3 DNA: TGTGCCAGCAGACCCGGGGTAGCGGGAGCCGGGGAGCTGTTTTTT
V gene: TRBV6-1; clone size: NA; J gene: TRBJ1-4; D gene: NA; CDR3 protein: CASTRKGAYYKTGVEKLFF; CDR3 DNA: TGTGCCAGCACTCGAAAAGGGGCTTACTACAAAACGGGGGTTGAAAAACTGTTTTTT
V gene: TRBV19; clone size: NA; J gene: TRBJ1-4; D gene: NA; CDR3 protein: CASSTQVLNEKLFF; CDR3 DNA: TGTGCCAGTAGTACCCAGGTCCTTAATGAAAAACTGTTTTTT
V gene: TRBV18; clone size: NA; J gene: TRBJ1-2; D gene: NA; CDR3 protein: CASSPGRDGAVGYTF; CDR3 DNA: TGTGCCAGCTCACCAGGCCGTGACGGTGCAGTTGGCTACACCTTC
V gene: TRBV28; clone size: once; J gene: TRBJ1-6; D gene: NA; CDR3 protein: CASSGRPLIQTLHF; CDR3 DNA: TGTGCCAGCAGTGGACGACCTCTAATTCAGACCCTCCACTTT
V gene: TRBV6-6; clone size: NA; J gene: TRBJ1-2; D gene: NA; CDR3 protein: CAITENLNGYTF; CDR3 DNA: TGTGCCATCACGGAAAACCTAAATGGCTACACCTTC
V gene: TRBV15; clone size: NA; J gene: TRBJ2-5; D gene: NA; CDR3 protein: CATSRDLAETQYF; CDR3 DNA: TGTGCCACCAGCAGAGATTTGGCGGAGACCCAGTACTTC
V gene: TRBV7-8; clone size: few; J gene: TRBJ2-3; D gene: NA; CDR3 protein: CASSQSDTRTDTQYF; CDR3 DNA: TGTGCCAGCAGCCAAAGCGACACACGCACAGATACGCAGTATTTT
V gene: TRBV6-5; clone size: NA; J gene: TRBJ2-1; D gene: TRBD2; CDR3 protein: CASSYTGLAAMYNEQFF; CDR3 DNA: TGTGCCAGCAGTTATACGGGACTAGCGGCCATGTACAATGAGCAGTTCTTC
V gene: TRBV30; clone size: NA; J gene: TRBJ2-1; D gene: NA; CDR3 protein: CAWSANRKIYRNEQFF; CDR3 DNA: TGTGCCTGGAGCGCCAACAGGAAAATCTACCGCAATGAGCAGTTCTTC
V gene: TRBV12-3/TRBV12-4; clone size: few; J gene: TRBJ1-5; D gene: NA; CDR3 protein: CASSLSDGQPQHF; CDR3 DNA: TGTGCCAGCAGTTTATCAGATGGGCAGCCCCAGCATTTT